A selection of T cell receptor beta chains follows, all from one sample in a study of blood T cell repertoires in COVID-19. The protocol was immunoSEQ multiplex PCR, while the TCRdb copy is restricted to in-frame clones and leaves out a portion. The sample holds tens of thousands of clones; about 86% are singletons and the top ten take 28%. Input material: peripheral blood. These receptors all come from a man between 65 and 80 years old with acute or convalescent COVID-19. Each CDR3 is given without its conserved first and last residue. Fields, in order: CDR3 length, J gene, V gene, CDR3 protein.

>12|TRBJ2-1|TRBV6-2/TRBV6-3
ASSYSGPYNEQF
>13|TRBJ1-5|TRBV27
ASSSTTGGAQPQH
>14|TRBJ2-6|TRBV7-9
ASNPITGAGANVLT
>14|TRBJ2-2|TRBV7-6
ASSLGAGGQIGELF
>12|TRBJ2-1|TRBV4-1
ASRKSQGYDEQF
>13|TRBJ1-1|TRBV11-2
ASSLFRQTNTEAF
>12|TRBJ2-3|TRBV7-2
ASSPGGSTDTQY
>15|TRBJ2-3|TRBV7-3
ASSLWSASGKPDTQY
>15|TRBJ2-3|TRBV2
ASSVGGWREEADTQY
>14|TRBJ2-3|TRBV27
ASARLVGSFTDTQY
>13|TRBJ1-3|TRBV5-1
ASSLEGQLGNTIY
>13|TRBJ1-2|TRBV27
ASSRRTGPLYGYT
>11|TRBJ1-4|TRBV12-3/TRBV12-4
ASSLTTTEKLF
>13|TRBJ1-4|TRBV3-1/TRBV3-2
ASSQDLAGKEKLF
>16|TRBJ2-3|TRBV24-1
ATSLTSGRATNPDTQY
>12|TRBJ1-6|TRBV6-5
ASRWGGSSSPLH
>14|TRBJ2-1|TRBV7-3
ASSQIGLAGANEQF
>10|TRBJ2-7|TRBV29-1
SVRDRGDEQY
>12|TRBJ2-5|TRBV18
ASSPSESQETQY
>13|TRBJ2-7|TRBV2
ASTLLTSGGREQY
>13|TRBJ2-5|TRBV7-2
ASSSGAGSQETQY
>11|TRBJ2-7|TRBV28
ASTLAGTYEQY
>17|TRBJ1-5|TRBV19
ASSIDLTGGHVSNQPQH
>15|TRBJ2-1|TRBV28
ASSTQRGLISYNEQF
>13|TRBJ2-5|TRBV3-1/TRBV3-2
ASSQDSGGGETQY
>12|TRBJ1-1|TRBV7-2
ASSLTGVNTEAF
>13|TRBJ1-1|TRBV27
ASSFMRGANTEAF
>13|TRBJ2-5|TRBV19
ASSLDGQLRETQY
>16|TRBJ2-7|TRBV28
ASSTFIRRTSVAYEQY
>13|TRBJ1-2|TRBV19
ASRTGTGGSYGYT
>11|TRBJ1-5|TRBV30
AWTTGSNQPQH
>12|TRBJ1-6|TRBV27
ASSLLARGSPLH
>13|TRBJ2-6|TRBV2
ASTQAGSGANVLT
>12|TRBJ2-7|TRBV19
ASSPGQGAYEQY
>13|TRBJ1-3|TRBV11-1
ASRSSTGIGNTIY
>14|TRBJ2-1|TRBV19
ASSTPLGGRNNEQF
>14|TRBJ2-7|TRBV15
ATSRGQGTADYEQY
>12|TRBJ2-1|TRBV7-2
ASSLTSGKGEQF
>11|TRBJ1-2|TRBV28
ASSLNRAYGYT
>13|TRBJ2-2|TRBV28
ASSFWQMNTGELF
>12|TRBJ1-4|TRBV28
ASSFGGANEKLF
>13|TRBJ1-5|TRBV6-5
ASSYSIWENQPQH
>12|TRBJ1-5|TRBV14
ASSQAQGNQPQH
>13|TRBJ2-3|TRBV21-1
ASSTDREDTDTQY
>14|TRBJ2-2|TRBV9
ASSGLVSKNTGELF
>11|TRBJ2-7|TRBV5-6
ASSLASQYEQY
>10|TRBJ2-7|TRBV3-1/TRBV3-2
ASSQRSGEQY
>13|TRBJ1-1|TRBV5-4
ASSLGQGMGTEAF
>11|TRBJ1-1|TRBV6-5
ASSLERNTEAF
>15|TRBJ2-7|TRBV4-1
ASSQDPSEGAHHEQY
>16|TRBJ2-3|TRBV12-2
ASRFLLAGGTFQDTQY
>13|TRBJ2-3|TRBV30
AWRRTTPSTDTQY
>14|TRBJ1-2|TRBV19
ASSQRGTGANYGYT
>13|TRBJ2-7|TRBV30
AWKLGRAGGYEQY
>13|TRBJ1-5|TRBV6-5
ASGRTGESNQPQH
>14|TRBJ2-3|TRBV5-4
ASSLGLRSRTDTQY